Below are 10 T cell receptor beta chains sequenced from a single sample in a study of blood T cell repertoires in COVID-19 (dated by TCRdb to the early 2020s). Receptors were amplified or captured by the immunoSEQ multiplex PCR assay. TCRdb took over this immuneACCESS table, retaining in-frame rearrangements with V and J assigned. Such tables are incomplete; in checked studies, under half of the missing clones stem from an unresolved V gene, and the remainder is unexplained. This sample lists a few hundred thousand clones; around 86% were detected once. The ten largest clonotypes hold 3.5% to 4% of the sample. Material for sequencing was PBMCs or T cells enriched from blood (not recorded which). The receptor set was obtained from a middle-aged woman with acute COVID-19.

The CDR3, as DNA: TGTGCCAGTAGTGTCTGGCTAGCGGGAGGGCCCGACGAGCAGTACTTC. Amino acids: CASSVWLAGGPDEQYF. This chain links TRBV19 with TRBJ2-7; 12 bases fit TRBD2. The CDR3 runs 16 residues. J gave up 5 bases and V 5 bases, and 10 bases lay outside the gene matches. CDR1 is LNHDA and CDR2 is SQIVND in the germline V gene (reference sequence). Together with reference TRBV19 and TRBJ2-7, the CDR3 gives the full variable domain: DGGITQSPKYLFRKEGQNVTLSCEQNLNHDAMYWYRQDPGQGLRLIYYSQIVNDFQKGDIAEGYSVSREKKESFPLTVTSAQKNPTAFYLCASSVWLAGGPDEQYFGPGTRLTVT.

The chain carries TRBV11-3 and TRBJ2-5, with TRBD2 as a possible D gene (6 bases). V was shortened by 5 bases and J by 5 bases, with 21 bases between the two germline ends. The CDR3 is made up of 16 amino acids. Germline V gene lookup returns CDR1 SGHNT and CDR2 YENEEA. The CDR3 reads CASSRIRGTAGETQYF. CDR3 DNA sequence: TGTGCCAGCAGCCGGATACGCGGGACGGCGGGGGAGACCCAGTACTTC.

The chain uses TRBV29-1 and TRBJ2-3; D is undetermined. The germline CDR1 and CDR2 sequences are SQVTM and ANQGSEA. V lost 4 bases and J 5 bases, leaving 13 bases between the germline ends. This CDR3 contains 13 residues. The CDR3 bases are TGCAGCGTTGGAATGTCGTCCGGAGATACGCAGTATTTT. This translates into CSVGMSSGDTQYF.

The chain uses TRBV3-1 (or the pseudogene TRBV3-2) and TRBJ2-3, with unresolved D. The CDR3 consists of 13 residues. CDR1 and CDR2 (germline): LGHDT, YNNKEL (reference sequence). V was cut by 4 bases and J by 5 bases, with 10 bases left in between. This CDR3 reads CASSLSTGDTQYF. The CDR3 bases are TGTGCCAGCAGCCTAAGCACTGGAGATACGCAGTATTTT.

Notes on this clone: Sequence at one end of the junction differs from germline and may be a read error. V gene TRBV7-9 combines with J gene TRBJ2-7; D perhaps matches TRBD1 (6 bases). This CDR3 region has 10 residues. CDR1 is SEHNR, CDR2 FQNEAQ, per germline (reference sequence). The CDR3 region is CASSPTAGDF. For the CDR3, the DNA is TGTGCCAGCAGCCCCACGGCAGGGGACTTC.

The chain employs TRBV4-2 and TRBJ2-3, with 10 bases lining up with TRBD2. V was pared by 0 bases and J by 4 bases, with 16 bases of the junction left unmatched. The germline V gene encodes CDR1 LGHNA and CDR2 YNFKEQ. CDR3 size: 20 residues. CDR3 nucleotide sequence: TGTGCCAGCAGCCAAGATAGTCGGCCTAGCGGGAGTCCTGGCGCAGATACGCAGTATTTT. Translated: CASSQDSRPSGSPGADTQYF.

The chain recombines TRBV10-2 with TRBJ2-6; 9 nucleotides agree with TRBD1. Germline CDR1 is WSHSY and CDR2 is SAAADI. The V segment lost 6 bases and the J segment 1 base; nucleotides outside the gene matches: 7. This CDR3 is built from 17 residues. The CDR3 sequence: CASRQTGGISGANVLTF. The CDR3 DNA follows: TGCGCCAGCAGGCAGACAGGGGGAATTTCTGGGGCCAACGTCCTGACTTTC.

This clone was picked up a small number of times. The chain combines TRBV29-1 with TRBJ2-5; weak D call: TRBD1 (5 bases). This CDR3 is built from 14 residues. Trimming stripped 3 bases from V and 5 bases from J, with 16 bases between. Germline CDR1 and CDR2: SQVTM and ANQGSEA. As DNA, the CDR3 is TGCAGCGTTGAGTTGGGCAGGGTGTGGGAGACCCAGTACTTC. Its protein product is CSVELGRVWETQYF.

This clone has just a few counts. The chain combines TRBV28 with TRBJ2-7; 9 bases map to TRBD1. The CDR3 loop spans 16 amino acids. V shed 6 bases and J 4 bases; nucleotides not matched to a gene: 13. CDR1 is MDHEN, CDR2 SYDVKM, per germline. The CDR3 is CASSLAPRTGAYEQYF. DNA for the CDR3: TGTGCCAGCAGCCTAGCCCCACGGACAGGGGCTTACGAGCAGTACTTC. The full variable domain, completed using reference TRBV28 and TRBJ2-7, is DVKVTQSSRYLVKRTGEKVFLECVQDMDHENMFWYRQDPGLGLRLIYFSYDVKMKEKGDIPEGYSVSREKKERFSLILESASTNQTSMYLCASSLAPRTGAYEQYFGPGTRLTVT.

The rearrangement uses TRBV2 and TRBJ1-5; TRBD1 is a possible D gene (5 bases). V was pared by 2 bases and J by 4 bases, with 12 bases between. Germline V CDR1 and CDR2: SNHLY, FYNNEI. CDR3 length: 15 amino acids. In DNA form, the CDR3 reads TGTGCCAGCAGTGAACAGGGTGTAGGGAATCAGCCCCAGCATTTT. Translated: CASSEQGVGNQPQHF.